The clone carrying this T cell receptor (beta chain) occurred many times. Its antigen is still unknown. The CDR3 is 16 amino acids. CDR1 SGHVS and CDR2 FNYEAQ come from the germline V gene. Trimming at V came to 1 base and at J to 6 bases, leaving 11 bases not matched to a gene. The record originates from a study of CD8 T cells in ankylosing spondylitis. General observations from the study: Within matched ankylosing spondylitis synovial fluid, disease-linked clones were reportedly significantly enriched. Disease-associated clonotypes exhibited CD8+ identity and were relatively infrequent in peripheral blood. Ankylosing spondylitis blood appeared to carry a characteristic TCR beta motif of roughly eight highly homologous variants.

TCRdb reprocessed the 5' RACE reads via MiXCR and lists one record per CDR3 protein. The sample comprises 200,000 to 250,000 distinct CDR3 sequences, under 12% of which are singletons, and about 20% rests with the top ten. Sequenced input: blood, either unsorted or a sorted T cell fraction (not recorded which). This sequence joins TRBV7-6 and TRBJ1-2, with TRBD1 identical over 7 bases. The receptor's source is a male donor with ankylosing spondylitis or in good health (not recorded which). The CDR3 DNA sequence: TGTGCCAGCAGCTTAGGGGGGAGGGGGCAACGTGATGGCTACACCTTC. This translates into CASSLGGRGQRDGYTF.